This T cell receptor beta chain was retrieved from a study of CD8 T cells in ankylosing spondylitis. V lost 7 bases to trimming and J lost 0 bases, with 16 bases between them. The CDR3 has 16 amino acids. Germline CDR1 and CDR2: LNHDA and SQIVND (reference sequence). TCRdb reprocessed the 5' RACE reads via MiXCR and lists one record per CDR3 protein. The table includes about 540,000 distinct CDR3 sequences, over 9.5% detected once. This clonotype has just a few counts. Antigen unknown. Study results and limitations: It appeared that ankylosing spondylitis blood was characterized by a TCR beta motif of roughly 8 highly homologous variants.

The sequence came from a male donor with ankylosing spondylitis. Sequenced: blood, either unsorted or a sorted T cell fraction (not recorded which). The V call is TRBV19, the J call TRBJ2-1; no clear D gene. The CDR3 DNA follows: TGTGCCAGTACCCCCACAGCTCCACTCTCCTACAATGAGCAGTTCTTC. The encoded protein is CASTPTAPLSYNEQFF.